Each of the 3 T cell receptor beta chains below was sequenced from the same sample in a study of blood T cell repertoires in COVID-19. Repertoires were generated with immunoSEQ multiplex PCR, while TCRdb's copy carries only in-frame clones and drops some. The sample records some 270,000 clones, approximately 81% being singletons. The sample consisted of PBMCs or T cells enriched from blood (not recorded which). The source of these receptors is a woman between 45 and 65 years old who had been exposed to COVID-19.

The V and J genes are TRBV6-6 and TRBJ1-1; D uncertain. The CDR3 loop spans 12 amino acids. CDR1 is MNHNY, CDR2 SVGAGI, per germline (reference sequence). V was trimmed by 3 bases and J by 8 bases, leaving 10 bases between them. CDR3 protein: CASSYGSGEAFF. The CDR3 DNA is TGTGCCAGCAGTTATGGGTCGGGGGAAGCTTTCTTT.

The chain is built from TRBV19 and TRBJ1-1; D possibly corresponds to TRBD1 (6 bases). The germline V gene encodes CDR1 LNHDA and CDR2 SQIVND (reference sequence). This CDR3 has 13 residues. The ends were cut back, 11 bases at V and 4 bases at J, with 17 bases in the middle. The CDR3 region has the DNA TGTGCCGCCCGAAAAGCAGGGGCCACTGAAGCTTTCTTT. This sequence encodes CAARKAGATEAFF.

The chain carries TRBV18 and TRBJ1-2, with D possibly matching TRBD1 (5 bases). V lost 4 bases and J lost 4, with 10 bases in between. This CDR3 region has 13 residues. Germline loops: CDR1 KGHSH, CDR2 LQKENI. The CDR3 reads CASSHDRFYGYTF. The CDR3 DNA reads as TGTGCCAGCTCACACGACAGATTCTATGGCTACACCTTC. The full variable domain, its missing parts supplied by reference TRBV18 and TRBJ1-2, is NAGVMQNPRHLVRRRGQEARLRCSPMKGHSHVYWYRQLPEEGLKFMVYLQKENIIDESGMPKERFSAEFPKEGPSILRIQQVVRGDSAAYFCASSHDRFYGYTFGSGTRLTVV.